This is a list of T cell receptor beta chains from one sample in a study of graft-versus-host responses after intestinal transplantation. The table came from immunoSEQ multiplex PCR; TCRdb's copy has only in-frame clones and leaves some out. The repertoire has approximately 13,000 clones, around a third of them found once; the top ten carry under 2.5%. The specimen comprised alloreactive CD8+ T cells from a mixed lymphocyte reaction culture, sampled before intestinal transplant. The receptors originated from a human patient who received an intestinal transplant. The CDR3 runs from the conserved cysteine through the conserved F or W. Each record gives: clone size, V gene, D gene, J gene, CDR3 protein, CDR3 DNA. D genes are given only for firm matches. A row's size may be missing; if present it is once, few, many or a size class.

few	TRBV6-6	-	TRBJ1-5	CASSYSAGSPQHF	TGTGCCAGCAGTTACTCGGCAGGGTCGCCCCAGCATTTT
-	TRBV11-2	-	TRBJ2-7	CASSLAWLSGYEQYF	TGTGCCAGCAGCTTAGCCTGGTTATCGGGCTACGAGCAGTACTTC
-	TRBV5-4	TRBD1	TRBJ2-1	CASSPQGTGYNEQFF	TGTGCCAGCAGCCCCCAAGGGACAGGTTACAATGAGCAGTTCTTC
-	TRBV6-1	-	TRBJ2-1	CASSDQGLQSYNEQFF	TGTGCCAGCAGTGATCAGGGTCTGCAATCCTACAATGAGCAGTTCTTC
-	TRBV11-2	TRBD1	TRBJ1-1	CASSSVPGQGTDTEAFF	TGTGCCAGCAGCTCAGTCCCGGGACAGGGAACGGACACTGAAGCTTTCTTT
few	TRBV4-1	-	TRBJ1-1	CASSLEGWNTEAFF	TGCGCCAGCAGCCTGGAGGGATGGAACACTGAAGCTTTCTTT
-	TRBV29-1	-	TRBJ2-1	CSVEGVTYNEQFF	TGCAGCGTTGAGGGCGTTACCTACAATGAGCAGTTCTTC
-	TRBV30	TRBD1	TRBJ1-5	CAWSPGQGSQPQHF	TGTGCCTGGAGTCCCGGACAGGGAAGTCAGCCCCAGCATTTT
once	TRBV5-5	TRBD2	TRBJ2-7	CASSLRGTSGGYEQYF	TGTGCCAGCAGCCTGAGGGGGACTAGCGGGGGTTACGAGCAGTACTTC
few	TRBV4-1	-	TRBJ1-5	CASSFTMSDAGPQHF	TGCGCCAGCAGCTTTACGATGTCAGACGCAGGGCCCCAGCATTTT
medium-sized	TRBV27	-	TRBJ2-7	CASSLLGHEQYF	TGTGCCAGCAGTTTACTGGGCCACGAGCAGTACTTC
-	TRBV28	TRBD1	TRBJ2-4	CASSPPTGAAAKNIQYF	TGTGCCAGCAGTCCTCCGACAGGGGCGGCGGCCAAAAACATTCAGTACTTC
few	TRBV7-9	TRBD2	TRBJ2-5	CASSPRTSGGPAETQYF	TGTGCCAGCAGCCCCCGAACTAGCGGGGGGCCCGCAGAGACCCAGTACTTC
-	TRBV5-6	-	TRBJ2-2	CASSLANTGELFF	TGTGCCAGCAGCTTGGCAAACACCGGGGAGCTGTTTTTT
-	TRBV6-6	TRBD1	TRBJ1-4	CASSRQGRLINEKLFF	TGTGCCAGCAGTCGACAGGGGCGCCTTATAAATGAAAAACTGTTTTTT
-	TRBV28	TRBD1	TRBJ1-1	CASSPSWTGKEAFF	TGTGCCAGCAGTCCCTCCTGGACAGGGAAGGAAGCTTTCTTT
few	TRBV2	-	TRBJ1-6	CASRRGQQNSPLHF	TGTGCCAGCAGACGCGGGCAGCAAAATTCACCCCTCCACTTT
-	TRBV14	-	TRBJ1-4	CASSQVGGREKLFF	TGTGCCAGCAGCCAAGTCGGCGGGCGGGAAAAACTGTTTTTT
few	TRBV6-6	-	TRBJ1-5	CASSYGRYQPQHF	TGTGCCAGCAGTTACGGCCGATATCAGCCCCAGCATTTT
-	TRBV29-1	-	TRBJ1-2	CSVEESYYGYTF	TGCAGCGTAGAGGAATCCTACTATGGCTACACCTTC
few	TRBV27	-	TRBJ1-1	CASSPRIGVGTEAFF	TGTGCCAGCAGTCCACGAATTGGGGTTGGTACTGAAGCTTTCTTT
few	TRBV7-7	-	TRBJ2-7	CASSLRGGEQYF	TGTGCCAGCAGCTTGAGGGGGGGCGAGCAGTACTTC
few	TRBV7-2	-	TRBJ2-7	CASSLRPTGTYEQYF	TGTGCCAGCAGCTTGAGGCCGACAGGCACCTACGAGCAGTACTTC
-	TRBV11-3	-	TRBJ2-1	CASSSQNNEQFF	TGTGCCAGCAGCTCCCAGAACAATGAGCAGTTCTTC
few	TRBV25-1	-	TRBJ1-1	CASSAGMNTEAFF	TGTGCCAGCAGTGCGGGGATGAACACTGAAGCTTTCTTT
few	TRBV4-1	-	TRBJ2-3	CASSRSSPSTDTQYF	TGCGCCAGCAGTCGCAGCTCTCCTAGCACAGATACGCAGTATTTT
-	TRBV7-9	-	TRBJ1-3	CASSLISSGNTIYF	TGTGCCAGCAGCTTGATCTCCTCTGGAAACACCATATATTTT
few	TRBV9	-	TRBJ1-3	CASSVASRSSGNTIYF	TGTGCCAGCAGCGTAGCTTCACGTAGCTCTGGAAACACCATATATTTT
few	TRBV4-2	-	TRBJ1-5	CASSQGSRQIEPQHF	TGTGCCAGCAGCCAAGGGAGCCGACAGATCGAGCCCCAGCATTTT
-	TRBV2	-	TRBJ2-2	CASSGAEEITGELFF	TGTGCCAGCAGTGGAGCGGAGGAGATTACCGGGGAGCTGTTTTTT
few	TRBV5-1	TRBD2	TRBJ2-1	CASSGEVWASGASYNEQFF	TGCGCCAGCAGCGGGGAGGTTTGGGCTAGCGGGGCCTCCTACAATGAGCAGTTCTTC
-	TRBV9	-	TRBJ1-2	CASSGPFSGYTF	TGTGCCAGCAGCGGACCTTTCTCGGGCTACACCTTC
-	TRBV4-1	TRBD2	TRBJ2-7	CASSFTSGGAPYEQYF	TGCGCCAGCAGCTTTACTAGCGGGGGGGCCCCCTACGAGCAGTACTTC
few	TRBV21-1	-	TRBJ2-2	CASSKEGRRGRLNTGELFF	TGTGCCAGCAGCAAAGAGGGGAGAAGGGGACGCTTGAACACCGGGGAGCTGTTTTTT
-	TRBV19	-	TRBJ1-1	CASSIGAGMGTEAFF	TGTGCCAGTAGTATAGGGGCCGGGATGGGTACTGAAGCTTTCTTT
few	TRBV7-8	TRBD2	TRBJ2-3	CASNGGAYTDTQYF	TGTGCCAGCAACGGGGGGGCGTACACAGATACGCAGTATTTT
-	TRBV21-1	-	TRBJ2-1	CASSRARTSGSSYNEQFF	TGTGCCAGCAGTCGCGCCAGGACTAGCGGGAGCTCCTACAATGAGCAGTTCTTC
-	TRBV5-4	-	TRBJ2-2	CASSLLGNTGELFF	TGTGCCAGCAGCTTACTAGGGAACACCGGGGAGCTGTTTTTT
few	TRBV13	-	TRBJ1-5	CASSLGNQPQHF	TGTGCCAGCAGCTTAGGCAATCAGCCCCAGCATTTT
-	TRBV7-6	TRBD2	TRBJ2-2	CASSLGTSGTGELFF	TGTGCCAGCAGCTTAGGGACTAGCGGCACCGGGGAGCTGTTTTTT
-	TRBV29-1	-	TRBJ2-1	CSATGTGVYNEQFF	TGCAGCGCAACGGGGACGGGCGTATACAATGAGCAGTTCTTC
medium-sized	TRBV15	-	TRBJ2-7	CATSRDSYEQYF	TGTGCCACCAGCAGGGACTCCTACGAGCAGTACTTC
-	TRBV11-2	-	TRBJ1-1	CASSPRRRSWGTGTEAFF	TGTGCCAGCAGCCCCCGGAGAAGATCTTGGGGGACGGGCACTGAAGCTTTCTTT
few	TRBV2	-	TRBJ1-1	CASSEGRGNTEAFF	TGTGCCAGCAGTGAGGGCAGGGGGAACACTGAAGCTTTCTTT
-	TRBV2	TRBD2	TRBJ2-1	CASSEVGGDYNEQFF	TGTGCCAGCAGTGAGGTCGGGGGGGACTACAATGAGCAGTTCTTC
-	TRBV7-9	-	TRBJ1-6	CASSSDRNSPLHF	TGTGCCAGCAGCTCGGACAGAAATTCACCCCTCCACTTT
few	TRBV11-3	TRBD1	TRBJ2-2	CASSLGQVGTGELFF	TGTGCCAGCAGCTTGGGACAGGTCGGCACCGGGGAGCTGTTTTTT
few	TRBV27	-	TRBJ1-6	CASSLYGGYNSPLHF	TGTGCCAGCAGTTTATATGGGGGCTATAATTCACCCCTCCACTTT
-	TRBV7-8	-	TRBJ1-4	CASSLVGEKLFF	TGTGCCAGCAGCTTAGTGGGAGAAAAACTGTTTTTT
few	TRBV27	-	TRBJ1-1	CASSTLGGITEAFF	TGTGCCAGCAGTACTCTCGGGGGTATCACTGAAGCTTTCTTT
-	TRBV4-1	TRBD1	TRBJ1-2	CASSQASGQGRSLGYTF	TGCGCCAGCAGCCAAGCGTCGGGACAGGGGCGCTCACTTGGCTACACCTTC